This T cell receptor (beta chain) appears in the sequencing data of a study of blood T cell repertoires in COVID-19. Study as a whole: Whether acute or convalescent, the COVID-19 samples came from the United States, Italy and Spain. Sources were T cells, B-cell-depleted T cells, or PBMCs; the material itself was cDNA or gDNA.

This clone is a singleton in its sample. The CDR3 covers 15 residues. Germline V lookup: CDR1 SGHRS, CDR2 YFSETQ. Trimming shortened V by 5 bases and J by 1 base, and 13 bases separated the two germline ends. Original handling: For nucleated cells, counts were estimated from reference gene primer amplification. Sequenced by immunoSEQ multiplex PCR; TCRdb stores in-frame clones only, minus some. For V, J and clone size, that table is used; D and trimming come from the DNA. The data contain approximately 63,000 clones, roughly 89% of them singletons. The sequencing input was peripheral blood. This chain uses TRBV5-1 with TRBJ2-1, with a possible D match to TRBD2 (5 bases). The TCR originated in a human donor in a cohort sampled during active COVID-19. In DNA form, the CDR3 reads TGCGCCAGCAGTTTCGACTATACGTCCTACAATGAGCAGTTCTTC. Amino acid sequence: CASSFDYTSYNEQFF.